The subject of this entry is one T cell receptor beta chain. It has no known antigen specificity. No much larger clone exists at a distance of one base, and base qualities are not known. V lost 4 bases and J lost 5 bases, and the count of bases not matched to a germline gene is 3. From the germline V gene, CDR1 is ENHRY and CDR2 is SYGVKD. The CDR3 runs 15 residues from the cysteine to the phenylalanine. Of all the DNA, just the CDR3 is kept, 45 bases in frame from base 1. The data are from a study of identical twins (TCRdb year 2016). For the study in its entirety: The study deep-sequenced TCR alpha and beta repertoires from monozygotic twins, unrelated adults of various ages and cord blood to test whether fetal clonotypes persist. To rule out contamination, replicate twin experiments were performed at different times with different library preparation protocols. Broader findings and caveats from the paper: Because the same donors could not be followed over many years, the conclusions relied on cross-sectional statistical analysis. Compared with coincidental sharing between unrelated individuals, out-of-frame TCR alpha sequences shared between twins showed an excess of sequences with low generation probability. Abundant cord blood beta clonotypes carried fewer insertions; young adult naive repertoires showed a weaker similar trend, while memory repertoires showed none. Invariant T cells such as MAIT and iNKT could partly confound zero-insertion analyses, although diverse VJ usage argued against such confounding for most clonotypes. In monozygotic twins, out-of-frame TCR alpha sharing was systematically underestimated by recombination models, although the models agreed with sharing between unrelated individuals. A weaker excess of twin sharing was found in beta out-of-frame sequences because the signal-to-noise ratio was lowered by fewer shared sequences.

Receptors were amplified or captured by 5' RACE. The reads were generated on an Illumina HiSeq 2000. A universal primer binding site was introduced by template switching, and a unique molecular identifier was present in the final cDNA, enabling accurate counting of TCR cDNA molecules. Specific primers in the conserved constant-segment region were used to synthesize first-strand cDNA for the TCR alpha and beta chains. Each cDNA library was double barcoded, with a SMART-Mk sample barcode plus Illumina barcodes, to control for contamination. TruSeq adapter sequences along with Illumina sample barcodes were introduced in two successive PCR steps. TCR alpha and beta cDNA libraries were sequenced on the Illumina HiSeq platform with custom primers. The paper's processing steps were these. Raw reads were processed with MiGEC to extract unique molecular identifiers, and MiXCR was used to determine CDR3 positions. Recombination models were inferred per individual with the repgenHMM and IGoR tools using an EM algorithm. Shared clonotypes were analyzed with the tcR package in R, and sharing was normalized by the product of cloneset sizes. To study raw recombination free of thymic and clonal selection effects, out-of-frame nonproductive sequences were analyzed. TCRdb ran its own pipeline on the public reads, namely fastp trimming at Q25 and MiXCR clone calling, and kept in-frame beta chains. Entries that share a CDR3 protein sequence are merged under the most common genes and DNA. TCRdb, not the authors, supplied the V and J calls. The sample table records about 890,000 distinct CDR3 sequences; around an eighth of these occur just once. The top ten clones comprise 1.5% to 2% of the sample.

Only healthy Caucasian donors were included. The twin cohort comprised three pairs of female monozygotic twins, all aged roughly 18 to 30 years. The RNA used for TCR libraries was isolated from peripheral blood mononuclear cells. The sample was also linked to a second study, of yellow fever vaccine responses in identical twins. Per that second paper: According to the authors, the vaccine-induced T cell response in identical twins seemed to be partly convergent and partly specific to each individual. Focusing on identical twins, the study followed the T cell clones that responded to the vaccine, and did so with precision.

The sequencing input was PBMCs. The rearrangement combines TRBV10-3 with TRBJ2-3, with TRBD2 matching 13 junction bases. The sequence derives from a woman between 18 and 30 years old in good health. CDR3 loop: CAISVGLAGQDTQYF. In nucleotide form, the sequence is TGTGCCATCAGTGTGGGACTAGCGGGACAAGATACGCAGTATTTT.